The sequence of this T cell receptor beta chain was determined in a study of blood T cell repertoires in COVID-19. Overall study context: Spain, Italy and the United States supplied samples that represented acute and convalescent COVID-19.

V shed 4 bases and J shed 7 bases, with 15 bases lying between them. The CDR3 covers 14 residues. In germline, CDR1 is SGHDT, CDR2 YYEEEE. Method: immunoSEQ multiplex PCR; TCRdb's copy keeps in-frame clones and lacks some. The repertoire holds about 370,000 clones, 85% to 90% seen once, with around 1% in the top ten. This TCR was sampled from a man between 18 and 29 years old who had recovered from COVID-19. Sequenced material: PBMCs or T cells enriched from blood (not recorded which). The J gene is TRBJ2-1, the V gene TRBV5-6, with a possible D match to TRBD1 (5 bases). This CDR3 reads CASSADRISNEQFF. The CDR3 region has the DNA TGTGCCAGCAGCGCAGACAGAATCTCTAATGAGCAGTTCTTC. Drawing the rest from reference TRBV5-6 and TRBJ2-1, the complete variable domain is DAGVTQSPTHLIKTRGQQVTLRCSPKSGHDTVSWYQQALGQGPQFIFQYYEEEERQRGNFPDRFSGHQFPNYSSELNVNALLLGDSALYLCASSADRISNEQFFGPGTRLTVL.